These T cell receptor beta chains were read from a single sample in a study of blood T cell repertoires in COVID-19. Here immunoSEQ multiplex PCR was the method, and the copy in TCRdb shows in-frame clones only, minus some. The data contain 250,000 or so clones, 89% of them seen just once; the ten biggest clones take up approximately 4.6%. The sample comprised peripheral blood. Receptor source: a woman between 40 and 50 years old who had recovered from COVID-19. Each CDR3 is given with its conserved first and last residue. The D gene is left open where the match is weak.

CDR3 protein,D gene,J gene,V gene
CASSSPGVSGANVLTF,.,TRBJ2-6,TRBV5-4
CASTERDRGNEQFF,TRBD1,TRBJ2-1,TRBV2
CASSLTRQTLKAFF,.,TRBJ1-1,TRBV27
CASRWQGYGDYGYTF,.,TRBJ1-2,TRBV27
CASTRLGATEAFF,.,TRBJ1-1,TRBV6-5
CASSREGTTNEQFF,TRBD2,TRBJ2-1,TRBV2
CASSYLGQGAGSPLHF,.,TRBJ1-6,TRBV6-5
CASSLPGDIVHGYTF,.,TRBJ1-2,TRBV11-3
CASSPHAGTAMNTEAFF,TRBD1,TRBJ1-1,TRBV7-3
CASSQAMYNEQFF,.,TRBJ2-1,TRBV4-1
CASSLTLGQNTEAFF,.,TRBJ1-1,TRBV5-1
CASSLGTAANEKLFF,.,TRBJ1-4,TRBV5-1
CASLSREGNTGELFF,TRBD2,TRBJ2-2,TRBV25-1
CASSENRGFETQYF,TRBD1,TRBJ2-5,TRBV2
CASSFQGADTQYF,TRBD1,TRBJ2-3,TRBV5-4
CATSNYRGLEYGYTF,TRBD1,TRBJ1-2,TRBV15
CASSWTGLGEQFF,TRBD1,TRBJ2-1,TRBV6-5
CASRDRAGSYNSPLHF,TRBD1,TRBJ1-6,TRBV6-6
CASSPGTGEETQYF,TRBD1,TRBJ2-5,TRBV6-2/TRBV6-3
CASSESGGETEAFF,.,TRBJ1-1,TRBV6-4
CASSSSTGEGYTF,TRBD1,TRBJ1-2,TRBV7-9
CASSIRQGSGYTF,TRBD1,TRBJ1-2,TRBV19
CASSPTAYGYTF,.,TRBJ1-2,TRBV6-2/TRBV6-3
CASSLAPGQGSEQYF,TRBD1,TRBJ2-7,TRBV3-1/TRBV3-2
CASSRTTNYGYTF,.,TRBJ1-2,TRBV11-2
CASSEAWGPDRASGYTF,TRBD1,TRBJ1-2,TRBV6-1
CASRRTGGRGQPQHF,TRBD1,TRBJ1-5,TRBV2
CASSDEFSGANVLTF,.,TRBJ2-6,TRBV2
CASSQEWGQVTSGANVLTF,TRBD1,TRBJ2-6,TRBV4-1
CASSDGPRPGYNEQFF,.,TRBJ2-1,TRBV6-1
CASSTQAGAGNTIYF,.,TRBJ1-3,TRBV19
CATTGEGNTEAFF,.,TRBJ1-1,TRBV15